These 8 T cell receptor beta chains were sequenced from one sample in a study of blood T cell repertoires in COVID-19. TCRdb's table, derived via immunoSEQ multiplex PCR, lists solely in-frame clones and lacks some. The table records 300,000 to 450,000 clones, more than 65% of them present only once. Source material: peripheral blood. The receptors derive from a human donor with acute or convalescent COVID-19. The donor label of this sample is uncertain.

The V and J genes are TRBV10-2 and TRBJ2-5, with D maybe TRBD1 (5 bases). Germline-derived CDR1 and CDR2 are WSHSY and SAAADI. V gave up 7 bases and J gave up 1 base, with 10 bases separating them. This CDR3 is built from 13 residues. The CDR3 coding sequence is TGCGCCAGCAAAGGACAAGTCCAAGAGACCCAGTACTTC. Translating it yields CASKGQVQETQYF.

The gene calls are TRBV3-1 (or the pseudogene TRBV3-2) and TRBJ1-1; a weak D match, TRBD1 (5 bases). With 4 bases removed from V and 1 base from J, the gap between germline ends came to 10 bases. The CDR3 sequence is 14 residues long. Germline CDR1 reads LGHDT; CDR2 reads YNNKEL (reference sequence). CDR3 sequence reads: CASSPRQKNTEAFF. The CDR3 nucleotides read TGTGCCAGCAGCCCACGACAGAAGAACACTGAAGCTTTCTTT.

The chain has TRBV7-2 and TRBJ1-3, with 7 bases fitting TRBD1. The length of the CDR3 is 15 residues. The germline V gene has CDR1 SGHTA and CDR2 FQGNSA. Trimming took 5 bases from V and 4 from J; bases not matched to a gene: 8. CDR3: CASSQGGALGNTIYF. DNA for the CDR3: TGTGCCAGCAGCCAAGGGGGCGCATTAGGAAACACCATATATTTT.

The sample holds a few counts of this clone. The CDR3 DNA reads TGTGCCATCAGTGGGGGACAGGGCCGCAATCAGCCCCAGCATTTT. Protein product: CAISGGQGRNQPQHF. The V call is TRBV10-3, the J call TRBJ1-5, with 9 bases identical to TRBD1. J lost 2 bases, V lost 4 bases, and 3 bases had no gene match. Germline CDR1 and CDR2: ENHRY and SYGVKD. The CDR3 extends over 15 amino acids.

The chain couples TRBV7-2 to TRBJ2-2; perhaps TRBD2 as D (5 bases). V was shortened by 5 bases and J by 0 bases, with 10 bases between the two germline ends. CDR1 SGHTA and CDR2 FQGNSA come from the germline V gene. The CDR3 spans 15 residues. CDR3 nucleotides: TGTGCCAGCAGCACAAGCGGAACGAACACCGGGGAGCTGTTTTTT. Translated: CASSTSGTNTGELFF.

The rearrangement uses TRBV5-1 and TRBJ1-2, with D possibly being TRBD1 (5 bases). Germline CDR1 reads SGHRS; CDR2 reads YFSETQ. The length of the CDR3 is 14 residues. The V end lost 4 bases, the J end lost 5 bases, and 15 bases lay between the germline ends. CDR3 DNA: TGCGCCAGCAGCGGCGAGTCGACAGCATATGGCTACACCTTC. This gives the protein CASSGESTAYGYTF. The entire variable domain, with the rest obtained from reference TRBV5-1 and TRBJ1-2, is as follows: KAGVTQTPRYLIKTRGQQVTLSCSPISGHRSVSWYQQTPGQGLQFLFEYFSETQRNKGNFPGRFSGRQFSNSRSEMNVSTLELGDSALYLCASSGESTAYGYTFGSGTRLTVV.

This clone is a singleton in its sample. This chain links TRBV19 with TRBJ1-2; D perhaps matches TRBD1 (6 bases). The CDR3 spans 14 residues. Germline CDR1 reads LNHDA; CDR2 reads SQIVND (reference sequence). Trimming pared 2 bases from V and 4 bases from J, leaving 11 bases between. CDR3 coding DNA: TGTGCCAGTAGTATAATCCGGACAGCCTATGGCTACACCTTC. It codes for CASSIIRTAYGYTF.

The rearrangement joins TRBV5-1 to TRBJ2-5, with D perhaps TRBD2 (5 bases). Trimming took 2 bases from V and 5 from J, leaving 16 bases between them. Germline V gene lookup returns CDR1 SGHRS and CDR2 YFSETQ. This CDR3 comprises 15 residues. The DNA for the CDR3 is TGCGCCAGCAGCTTAGTCCCTAAGGGAGCTGAGACCCAGTACTTC. It is translated as CASSLVPKGAETQYF. The variable domain in full, with the rest retrieved from reference TRBV5-1 and TRBJ2-5, is KAGVTQTPRYLIKTRGQQVTLSCSPISGHRSVSWYQQTPGQGLQFLFEYFSETQRNKGNFPGRFSGRQFSNSRSEMNVSTLELGDSALYLCASSLVPKGAETQYFGPGTRLLVL.